These 21 T cell receptor beta chains share one sample of origin, sequenced in a study of identical twins. Each CDR3 protein gets one entry after TCRdb re-called the 5' RACE reads with MiXCR. The table records a few hundred thousand distinct CDR3 sequences, roughly 9.5% of them present only once. The same sample was also used in a study of yellow fever vaccine responses in identical twins.

The sequencing sample was made of PBMCs. The receptors derive from a young woman in good health.

The gene calls are TRBV6-5 and TRBJ2-1, with D unclear. The CDR3 has 15 amino acids. The V end was cut by 2 bases, the J end by 7 bases, with 15 bases between. CDR1 and CDR2 (germline): MNHEY, SVGAGI. The CDR3 coding sequence is TGTGCCAGCAGTTACAAGGGCGGCCTGAGGAATGAGCAGTTCTTC. Translated: CASSYKGGLRNEQFF.

This chain joins TRBV7-9 and TRBJ1-5; D uncertain. The germline V gene encodes CDR1 SEHNR and CDR2 FQNEAQ (reference sequence). The CDR3 is 14 amino acids. V was clipped by 2 bases and J by 1 base, with 6 bases between them. CDR3 nucleotides: TGTGCCAGCAGCTTATCGGAAAGCAATCAGCCCCAGCATTTT. Its translation is CASSLSESNQPQHF.

In this sample, this clonotype turned up a few times. The chain combines TRBV5-6 with TRBJ2-3; possible D gene TRBD1, 5 bases. V was clipped by 5 bases and J by 4 bases, with 20 bases between them. The CDR3 extends over 16 amino acids. From germline, CDR1 is SGHDT and CDR2 YYEEEE. CDR3 region: CASSYRVQGNSDTQYF. The CDR3 nucleotides read TGTGCCAGCAGTTACCGGGTCCAGGGTAACTCAGATACGCAGTATTTT.

This clonotype was seen ten or more times. The V gene is TRBV12-3 or TRBV12-4, the J gene TRBJ1-1; possibly TRBD1 for D (5 bases). Trimming shortened V by 6 bases and J by 4 bases, and 18 bases separated the two germline ends. The CDR3 is 15 residues long. The CDR3 region has the DNA TGTGCCAGCAGACAAAGGGACCGATCGGGCACTGAAGCTTTCTTT. Translating it yields CASRQRDRSGTEAFF.

This clonotype was picked up many times. The chain recombines TRBV18 with TRBJ2-5, with 9 nucleotides matching TRBD1. This CDR3 spans 16 amino acids. The germline CDR1 and CDR2 sequences are KGHSH and LQKENI. With V trimmed by 5 bases and J by 2 bases, 9 bases remained unmatched. The CDR3 bases are TGTGCCAGCTCATTCACCTCCGGGACAGGGCAAGAGACCCAGTACTTC. It yields the protein CASSFTSGTGQETQYF.

The CDR3 protein is CASSPSGGTPLGEQYF. The CDR3 DNA reads as TGTGCCAGCAGCCCCAGCGGGGGGACTCCTCTGGGCGAGCAGTACTTC. V is TRBV7-9 and J is TRBJ2-7, with 9 bases fitting TRBD2. The CDR3 runs 16 residues. The V gene end was trimmed by 5 bases and the J gene end by 6 bases; junction bases not matched to a gene: 14. In germline, CDR1 is SEHNR, CDR2 FQNEAQ (reference sequence).

The sample holds many counts of this clonotype. The chain carries TRBV2 and TRBJ2-3, with 7 bases lining up with TRBD2. V lost 5 bases to trimming and J lost 1 base; unmatched junction nucleotides: 3. Germline V gene lookup returns CDR1 SNHLY and CDR2 FYNNEI. This CDR3 is built from 14 residues. This CDR3 is CASSPGRGTDTQYF. The DNA for the CDR3 is TGTGCCAGCAGTCCAGGGAGGGGCACAGATACGCAGTATTTT.

The chain combines TRBV4-3 with TRBJ2-2, with D unclear. Germline lookup yields CDR1 LGHNA and CDR2 YSLEER. This CDR3 spans 13 amino acids. Trimming took off 1 base at V and 4 bases at J, with 4 bases between the two ends. The CDR3: CASSQVATGELFF. CDR3 in DNA: TGCGCCAGCAGCCAAGTGGCCACCGGGGAGCTGTTTTTT.

This clonotype was counted a few times. The rearrangement uses TRBV6-1 and TRBJ1-3; D is unclear. V shed 7 bases and J shed 2 bases, with 12 bases lying between them. The CDR3 length is 14 residues. Germline V lookup: CDR1 MNHNS, CDR2 SASEGT. The CDR3 nucleotides are TGTGCCAGCACAAGAGGGAGGGCTGGAAACACCATATATTTT. Its protein product is CASTRGRAGNTIYF.

This clonotype was observed many times. The chain employs TRBV10-3 and TRBJ2-7; 8 bases align to TRBD2. V dropped 4 bases and J dropped 0; count of bases not matched to a gene: 5. There are 15 residues in the CDR3. CDR1 and CDR2 from the germline V gene are ENHRY and SYGVKD. CDR3 region: CAISGIAGNSYEQYF. CDR3 bases: TGTGCCATCAGTGGTATAGCGGGAAACTCCTACGAGCAGTACTTC.

The V call is TRBV3-1, the J call TRBJ2-7; 9 bases line up with TRBD2. Germline CDR1 is LGHDT and CDR2 is YNNKEL (reference sequence). This CDR3 is 15 amino acids long. Trimming at V came to 1 base and at J to 6 bases, leaving 7 bases not matched to a gene. CDR3: CASSQAGTSIGEQYF. CDR3 DNA: TGTGCCAGCAGCCAAGCCGGGACTAGCATCGGCGAGCAGTACTTC.

This clonotype was detected once. The chain has TRBV15 and TRBJ1-2; possibly TRBD1 for D (5 bases). The CDR3 is 18 amino acids. The ends were cut back, 3 bases at V and 3 bases at J, with 23 bases in the middle. Germline CDR1 reads LNHNV; CDR2 reads YYDKDF (reference sequence). CDR3 coding DNA: TGTGCCACCAGCAGTCCAGGGTGGGACGCCGAGGGTTACTATGGCTACACCTTC. This translates into CATSSPGWDAEGYYGYTF.

This clonotype was found many times. The chain recombines TRBV29-1 with TRBJ2-7; 8 nucleotides match TRBD1. Germline lookup yields CDR1 SQVTM and CDR2 ANQGSEA. CDR3 length: 13 amino acids. With 8 bases clipped from V and 7 bases from J, the junction kept 13 bases outside the gene matches. This CDR3 is CSTRGQGSEEQYF. The CDR3 nucleotides are TGCAGCACCCGTGGACAGGGTTCGGAGGAGCAGTACTTC.

This clonotype was seen a handful of times. V gene TRBV19 combines with J gene TRBJ2-1; TRBD1 matches 8 bases. Germline-derived CDR1 and CDR2 are LNHDA and SQIVND (reference sequence). J lost 7 bases, V lost 3 bases, and 8 bases had no gene match. The CDR3 covers 15 residues. Here the CDR3 DNA reads TGTGCCAGTAGTATTAGGCAGGGGGCGGGGAATGAGCAGTTCTTC. The encoded protein is CASSIRQGAGNEQFF.

DNA of the CDR3: TGTGCCAGCAGTTCTCTAGCGGGAGGGCCCTTAGGAGCCCATGAGCAGTTCTTC. This translates into CASSSLAGGPLGAHEQFF. The rearrangement links TRBV28 to TRBJ2-1, with 12 bases that match TRBD2. Germline CDR1 is MDHEN and CDR2 is SYDVKM. Trimming at V came to 4 bases and at J to 8 bases, leaving 15 bases not matched to a gene. CDR3 length equals 18 residues. Supplemented by reference TRBV28 and TRBJ2-1, the full variable domain reads DVKVTQSSRYLVKRTGEKVFLECVQDMDHENMFWYRQDPGLGLRLIYFSYDVKMKEKGDIPEGYSVSREKKERFSLILESASTNQTSMYLCASSSLAGGPLGAHEQFFGPGTRLTVL.

This chain joins TRBV7-8 and TRBJ2-5; D possibly matches TRBD1 or TRBD2 (6 bases each). V was cut by 6 bases and J by 1 base, with 12 bases left in between. Germline lookup yields CDR1 SGHVS and CDR2 FQNEAQ. This CDR3 has 14 amino acids. CDR3 nucleotides: TGTGCCAGCAGAAAGAGGGGGGCCCAAGAGACCCAGTACTTC. Protein product: CASRKRGAQETQYF.

This clonotype was seen a handful of times. The rearrangement uses TRBV20-1 and TRBJ2-7; 7 nucleotides line up with TRBD2. The CDR3 runs to 16 residues. V shed 0 bases and J 3 bases; nucleotides not matched to a gene: 11. CDR1 DFQATT and CDR2 SNEGSKA come from the germline V gene (reference sequence). The CDR3 nucleotides read TGCAGTGCTAGAGATCCCCTGGGAGGGCGATTCTACGAGCAGTACTTC. Translation: CSARDPLGGRFYEQYF.

The table lists this clonotype with a few counts. This chain links TRBV5-1 with TRBJ2-1; no clear D. The germline gives CDR1 SGHRS, CDR2 YFSETQ. Trimming cost V 3 bases and J 2 bases, with 12 bases left between them. The CDR3 totals 15 residues. CDR3 sequence reads: CASSYGLLPYNEQFF. In nucleotides, the CDR3 is TGCGCCAGCAGCTACGGATTGCTGCCCTACAATGAGCAGTTCTTC.

The V call is TRBV7-9, the J call TRBJ2-7; TRBD1 might be the D (7 bases). Between the trimmed V and J ends, which lost 1 base and 2 bases, there was a span of 18 bases. This CDR3 has 17 residues. Germline V gene sequence: CDR1 SEHNR, CDR2 FQNEAQ (reference sequence). CDR3: CASSLGAGQNLPYEQYF. The CDR3 DNA sequence: TGTGCCAGCAGCTTAGGGGCGGGACAGAACCTTCCCTACGAGCAGTACTTC.

This clonotype showed up many times. The chain carries TRBV11-2 and TRBJ1-1; weak D call: TRBD1 (5 bases). V dropped 1 base and J dropped 5 bases, with 5 bases sitting between them. There are 12 residues in the CDR3. In germline, CDR1 is SGHAT, CDR2 FQNNGV. The CDR3 sequence is CASSLGTTEAFF. DNA for the CDR3: TGTGCCAGCAGCTTAGGGACAACTGAAGCTTTCTTT.

The table lists this clonotype with a few counts. The chain uses TRBV30 and TRBJ2-7; possible D gene TRBD2, 6 bases. V gave up 0 bases and J gave up 6 bases, with 12 bases separating them. This CDR3 is 13 amino acids long. Germline loops: CDR1 GTSNPN, CDR2 SVGIG (reference sequence). CDR3 residues: CAWSVQPGGEQYF. For the CDR3, the DNA is TGTGCCTGGAGTGTACAGCCCGGGGGCGAGCAGTACTTC.